The T cell receptor beta chain described here comes from a study of post-analysis software for immune sequencing data (dated by TCRdb to the mid-2010s). Describing the broader study: Relapsing-remitting, secondary progressive and progressive-relapsing multiple sclerosis were recorded as disease courses, and subtype annotation was lacking for some patients. The multiple sclerosis patient repertoires were compared with roughly twelve previously published healthy control repertoires from donors aged about 6 to 25 years. A subset of samples was prepared in parallel using single-end sample barcoding, then pooled and co-amplified after Illumina adapter ligation. The investigation overall reported the following: Four to six TRBV segments, including TRBV5-6, TRBV5-1 and TRBV20-1, were significantly more frequent in patients than controls. Compared with controls, multiple sclerosis patients had significantly lower normalized Chao1 diversity, a finding suggesting substantial peripheral T-cell clonal expansion. Direct clustering with F measure revealed strong co-clustering of samples prepared in the same batch, which led to a batch-effect correction. The multiple sclerosis patient group was slightly younger than the control group.

Worth noting for this clonotype: This receptor's antigen is unknown. No quality values exist for individual bases; no much larger clone is one base distant.

Taken from cysteine to phenylalanine, the CDR3 has 13 residues. Just the 39-base CDR3 DNA is kept, in frame starting at base 1. CDR1 MNHNS and CDR2 SASEGT were looked up in the germline V gene. The V and J ends are trimmed by 0 bases and 4 bases, leaving 5 bases between them. The library was built by means of PCR. Sequencing used an Illumina HiSeq 2500. To reduce PCR and sequencing biases, unique molecular identifiers were built into the TCR beta cDNA libraries. Roughly 500,000 cDNA molecules were obtained for every 1 to 10 million input T cells, so each molecule roughly corresponded to one T cell. Patient libraries were prepared and sequenced with the same protocol used for the earlier healthy control dataset. Within a given batch, samples were prepared together, multiplexed and sequenced on the same HiSeq lane. On the study's bioinformatics: MIGEC was used to process the raw barcoded reads, and molecular identifier groups with only a single read were discarded before consensus assembly and CDR3 extraction. Clonotype tables were post-analysed with VDJtools, and diversity was normalized by down-sampling all datasets to the smallest sample size. In repertoire overlap clustering, CDR3 amino acid sequences, but not nucleotide sequences, were matched to correct batch-related cross-sample contamination. TCRdb trimmed the raw reads at Q25, called clones with MiXCR and kept productive beta chains. Rows with one shared CDR3 protein collapse into an entry with the most common genes and DNA. TCRdb, not the authors, supplied the V and J calls. The table for this sample lists 750,000 to 950,000 distinct CDR3 sequences; around 45% of them were counted only once. The ten largest make up 4.9% of the sample.

To demonstrate the VDJtools post-analysis software, TCR beta repertoires were profiled from the peripheral blood of 13 young patients with multiple sclerosis. The multiple sclerosis patients were children and adolescents between roughly 6 and 16 years of age. The clonotype originates from a girl between 5 and 17 years old with multiple sclerosis. Recombination linked TRBV6-1 to TRBJ2-3; the D gene is possibly TRBD2, with 5 bases matching. Input material: blood. The DNA sequence reads TGTGCCAGCAGTGAAGCGCGGGCAGATACGCAGTATTTT. This is translated as CASSEARADTQYF.